The 23 T cell receptor beta chains in this list originate from one sample, sequenced in a study of response to subunit inactivated influenza vaccine. TCRdb ran MiXCR on the RT-PCR reads and lists one entry per CDR3 protein. The sample has 500,000 to 600,000 distinct CDR3 sequences, approximately 11% seen once; the top ten hold approximately 9.9%. These data also featured in a second study, about T cells expressing NK-cell markers. That work contributes: A 5'RACE template switching approach incorporating UMIs was used to make TCR beta cDNA.

Sequencing used PBMCs from blood, obtained on the day of vaccination. The receptors shown here come from a man aged 50 to 60 who received an inactivated influenza vaccine.

The table lists this clonotype with many counts. V is TRBV5-1 and J is TRBJ2-2, with TRBD1 matching 8 bases. V dropped 4 bases and J dropped 1; count of bases not matched to a gene: 3. The CDR3 length is 15 residues. Germline V gene sequence: CDR1 SGHRS, CDR2 YFSETQ. The CDR3 here is CASSLDRVNTGELFF. In DNA form, the CDR3 reads TGCGCCAGCAGCCTGGACAGGGTGAACACCGGGGAGCTGTTTTTT. Full variable domain (outside the CDR3, taken from reference TRBV5-1 and TRBJ2-2): KAGVTQTPRYLIKTRGQQVTLSCSPISGHRSVSWYQQTPGQGLQFLFEYFSETQRNKGNFPGRFSGRQFSNSRSEMNVSTLELGDSALYLCASSLDRVNTGELFFGEGSRLTVL.

The chain is built from TRBV6-1 and TRBJ2-7, with no clear D. CDR1 is MNHNS, CDR2 SASEGT, per germline. The V and J ends lost 6 bases and 0 bases respectively, with 18 bases between them. This CDR3 is built from 16 residues. The CDR3 sequence: CASRSTGPEFSYEQYF. Written as DNA, the CDR3 is TGTGCCAGCAGATCAACCGGGCCAGAGTTCTCCTACGAGCAGTACTTC.

This rearrangement joins TRBV28 to TRBJ2-3; D ambiguous. From germline, CDR1 is MDHEN and CDR2 SYDVKM. Deletions cut 6 bases from V and 4 bases from J, with 11 bases between. The CDR3 loop spans 13 amino acids. This chain's CDR3 is CASRLPGADTQYF. The CDR3 DNA is TGTGCCAGCAGACTACCCGGCGCAGATACGCAGTATTTT.

This clonotype appeared a few times. CDR3 region: CSVSTSVRLDTQYF. DNA of the CDR3: TGCAGCGTCTCGACTAGCGTCCGATTGGATACGCAGTATTTT. The chain recombines TRBV29-1 with TRBJ2-3; TRBD2 matches at 8 bases. The CDR3 is made up of 14 amino acids. The J segment lost 6 bases and the V segment lost 6 bases, leaving 11 bases of the junction unmatched. Germline CDR1 and CDR2: SQVTM and ANQGSEA.

The genes are TRBV28 and TRBJ2-1; D is possibly TRBD2 (5 bases). The V end was cut by 6 bases, the J end by 12 bases, with 30 bases between. The CDR3 has 17 residues. Germline-derived CDR1 and CDR2 are MDHEN and SYDVKM. The CDR3: CASRPQRMERTRLWQFF. Here the CDR3 DNA reads TGTGCCAGCAGGCCCCAAAGAATGGAGCGGACCCGTTTGTGGCAGTTCTTC.

J is TRBJ2-2 and V is TRBV6-2 or TRBV6-3, with D uncertain. The CDR3 sequence is 14 residues long. Trimming took 2 bases from V and 6 from J, leaving 10 bases between them. Germline V gene sequence: CDR1 MNHEY, CDR2 SVGEGT. The CDR3 protein is CASSYDFPPGELFF. For the CDR3, the DNA is TGTGCCAGCAGTTACGACTTTCCCCCCGGGGAGCTGTTTTTT.

The sample holds a few counts of this clonotype. The V and J genes are TRBV4-1 and TRBJ2-1; either TRBD1 or TRBD2 may supply D (5 bases each). Trimming stripped 0 bases from V and 5 bases from J, with 20 bases between. From germline, CDR1 is MGHRA and CDR2 YSYEKL. CDR3 length equals 18 residues. The CDR3: CASSQEPLGDGVDNEQFF. The DNA of the CDR3 is TGCGCCAGCAGCCAAGAGCCCCTGGGGGATGGGGTGGACAATGAGCAGTTCTTC.

The chain links TRBV11-1 to TRBJ2-2; D not certain. The germline gives CDR1 SGHAT, CDR2 FQDESV (reference sequence). CDR3 length equals 18 residues. Trimming cost V 5 bases and J 2 bases, with 21 bases left between them. The CDR3 DNA reads TGTGCCAGCAGCCCATCGGTTCTCTACAACCTAAACACCGGGGAGCTGTTTTTT. Translation: CASSPSVLYNLNTGELFF.

As concerns this clonotype: A much larger clone differs by one base, so this may be a read error. This chain connects TRBV10-3 to TRBJ1-1; tentative D call: TRBD1 (5 bases). V lost 4 bases and J 0 bases, leaving 27 bases between the germline ends. The CDR3 runs to 20 residues. CDR1 and CDR2 (germline): ENHRY, SYGVKD. CDR3 loop: CAISGPHRISGTSMNTEAFF. In nucleotides, the CDR3 is TGTGCCATCAGTGGCCCCCACCGAATCTCCGGGACTTCAATGAACACTGAAGCTTTCTTT.

This clonotype was seen once. The gene calls are TRBV20-1 and TRBJ2-7; D is uncertain. CDR3 length: 13 residues. The ends were cut back, 2 bases at V and 3 bases at J, with 11 bases in the middle. Per germline, CDR1 DFQATT and CDR2 SNEGSKA (reference sequence). The DNA for the CDR3 is TGCAGTGCTAGACCCACATCCCACTACGAGCAGTACTTC. It is translated as CSARPTSHYEQYF.

A few counts support this clonotype. This chain connects TRBV3-1 to TRBJ2-7; D unresolved. The germline CDR1 and CDR2 sequences are LGHDT and YNNKEL (reference sequence). Deletions cut 4 bases from V and 5 bases from J, with 9 bases between. The CDR3 sequence is 12 residues long. The CDR3 protein is CASSPRAHEQYF. CDR3 bases: TGTGCCAGCAGCCCTCGGGCTCACGAGCAGTACTTC.

This clonotype came up many times. The gene calls are TRBV5-1 and TRBJ2-7; no definite D call. V gave up 5 bases and J gave up 1 base, with 7 bases separating them. The germline CDR1 and CDR2 sequences are SGHRS and YFSETQ. CDR3 length: 12 residues. CDR3 region: CASRGTSYEQYF. Here the CDR3 DNA reads TGCGCCAGCAGAGGCACTTCCTACGAGCAGTACTTC. Full variable domain (rest looked up from reference TRBV5-1 and TRBJ2-7): KAGVTQTPRYLIKTRGQQVTLSCSPISGHRSVSWYQQTPGQGLQFLFEYFSETQRNKGNFPGRFSGRQFSNSRSEMNVSTLELGDSALYLCASRGTSYEQYFGPGTRLTVT.

The chain employs TRBV6-1 and TRBJ2-1; TRBD2 matches at 9 bases. The trim removed 10 bases at V and 9 bases at J, leaving 13 bases unmatched. From germline, CDR1 is MNHNS and CDR2 SASEGT. This CDR3 has 14 amino acids. CDR3 nucleotide sequence: TGTGCCACCACACGGGCTAGCGGGGCAGGTGAGCAGTTCTTC. Translating it yields CATTRASGAGEQFF.

V gene TRBV2 combines with J gene TRBJ2-1, with TRBD2 matching 14 bases. Trimming removed 1 base from V and 9 bases from J; junction bases left unmatched: 2. Per the germline V gene, CDR1 is SNHLY and CDR2 is FYNNEI. CDR3 length: 15 amino acids. CDR3 sequence (DNA): TGTGCCAGCAGTGAAGGACTAGCGGGGGGGTTTGAGCAGTTCTTC. This gives the protein CASSEGLAGGFEQFF.

A few counts support this clonotype. This rearrangement joins TRBV9 to TRBJ2-3, with unresolved D. This CDR3 region has 15 residues. CDR1 is SGDLS and CDR2 is YYNGEE in the germline V gene. V lost 0 bases to trimming and J lost 0 bases, with 8 bases between them. This chain's CDR3 is CASSVGVASTDTQYF. For the CDR3, the DNA is TGTGCCAGCAGCGTAGGGGTAGCTAGCACAGATACGCAGTATTTT.

There are a few counts of this clonotype. The conserved phenylalanine or tryptophan is not found at the CDR3 terminus, so this likely reflects a read error. No DNA is shown, since the ends of the CDR3 on it are uncertain; the CDR3 is the one TCRdb lists. V gene TRBV6-1 combines with J gene TRBJ2-3; the table gives TRBD2 as D, unverified against the DNA. CDR1 and CDR2 from the germline V gene are MNHNS and SASEGT. Inclusive of both ends, the CDR3 amounts to 13 amino acids. CDR3 amino acids: CASSETSGTSGGI.

This clonotype has more than one count but fewer than ten. This sequence joins TRBV28 and TRBJ1-1; D gene ambiguous. Germline CDR1 reads MDHEN; CDR2 reads SYDVKM. CDR3 length: 14 amino acids. Trimming cost V 2 bases and J 4 bases, with 11 bases left between them. The CDR3, as DNA: TGTGCCAGCAGTTTAAGCAGGACCATCACTGAAGCTTTCTTT. Its protein is CASSLSRTITEAFF. Full variable domain (rest looked up from reference TRBV28 and TRBJ1-1): DVKVTQSSRYLVKRTGEKVFLECVQDMDHENMFWYRQDPGLGLRLIYFSYDVKMKEKGDIPEGYSVSREKKERFSLILESASTNQTSMYLCASSLSRTITEAFFGQGTRLTVV.

This chain links TRBV5-5 with TRBJ1-2; D unclear. The CDR3 contains 15 residues. V lost 2 bases, J lost 3 bases, and 14 bases lay in between. Per the germline V gene, CDR1 is SGHKS and CDR2 is YYEKEE (reference sequence). The CDR3 sequence is CASSFISGRDYGYTF. DNA for the CDR3: TGTGCCAGCAGCTTTATATCGGGTCGTGACTATGGCTACACCTTC. The full variable domain, completed using reference TRBV5-5 and TRBJ1-2, is DAGVTQSPTHLIKTRGQQVTLRCSPISGHKSVSWYQQVLGQGPQFIFQYYEKEERGRGNFPDRFSARQFPNYSSELNVNALLLGDSALYLCASSFISGRDYGYTFGSGTRLTVV.

This clonotype was picked up a small number of times. The chain links TRBV5-1 to TRBJ2-3, with TRBD2 as a possible D gene (5 bases). This CDR3 region has 16 residues. Trimming cost V 4 bases and J 4 bases, with 19 bases left between them. Germline V gives CDR1 SGHRS, CDR2 YFSETQ. This CDR3 reads CASSIAGIKGPDTQYF. CDR3 in DNA: TGCGCCAGCAGCATCGCCGGGATTAAAGGGCCAGATACGCAGTATTTT. The full variable domain, with the rest looked up from reference TRBV5-1 and TRBJ2-3, is KAGVTQTPRYLIKTRGQQVTLSCSPISGHRSVSWYQQTPGQGLQFLFEYFSETQRNKGNFPGRFSGRQFSNSRSEMNVSTLELGDSALYLCASSIAGIKGPDTQYFGPGTRLTVL.

CDR3 protein: CASSPGLPRPSYEQYF. DNA for the CDR3: TGTGCCAGCAGCCCGGGACTACCAAGGCCCTCCTACGAGCAGTACTTC. V and J are TRBV28 and TRBJ2-7; 7 nucleotides agree with TRBD2. V lost 6 bases, J lost 0 bases, and 11 bases stayed unmatched. The CDR3 has 16 amino acids. CDR1 and CDR2 from the germline V gene are MDHEN and SYDVKM.

In its sample, this clonotype was seen a few times. The CDR3 DNA sequence: TGCGCCAGCAGCTTGGCTCTGGTGGGGACTAGTAATGAGCAGTTCTTC. Its protein is CASSLALVGTSNEQFF. V and J are TRBV5-1 and TRBJ2-1, with 8 bases fitting TRBD2. Germline lookup yields CDR1 SGHRS and CDR2 YFSETQ. This CDR3 spans 16 amino acids. J was trimmed by 7 bases and V by 0 bases; bases with no gene match: 9.

This clonotype was observed many times. This chain links TRBV7-9 with TRBJ2-3; D gene unclear. Trimming took off 2 bases at V and 5 bases at J, with 5 bases between the two ends. In germline, CDR1 is SEHNR, CDR2 FQNEAQ (reference sequence). There are 12 residues in the CDR3. CDR3 residues: CASSLSQDTQYF. The CDR3 region has the DNA TGTGCCAGCAGCTTATCGCAAGATACGCAGTATTTT.

V is TRBV5-5 and J is TRBJ2-3, with 7 nucleotides matching TRBD1. The trim removed 1 base at V and 5 bases at J, leaving 4 bases unmatched. The germline V gene has CDR1 SGHKS and CDR2 YYEKEE (reference sequence). This CDR3 has 14 amino acids. In nucleotides, the CDR3 is TGTGCCAGCAGCTTGACAGGGGTCGGAGATACGCAGTATTTT. It yields the protein CASSLTGVGDTQYF.